This T cell receptor beta chain was retrieved from a study of CD8+ T cells in alopecia areata. Overall study context: Recipients were roughly 7-11-week-old female C3H/HeJ mice grafted with skin from roughly 6-12-month-old C3H/HeJ donors with spontaneous alopecia.

Sequencing relied on a cDNA template that was reverse transcribed from extracted RNA. Measured with immunoSEQ multiplex PCR; TCRdb has only the in-frame clones, and not every one. This repertoire holds some 110,000 clones, and none appear only once. The germline V gene has CDR1 NNHDY and CDR2 SYVADS. This CDR3 contains 14 residues. With 3 bases removed from V and 2 bases from J, the gap between germline ends came to 9 bases. This clone was seen at least ten times. The listed genes are named as in mouse. The read ends 4 residues before the CDR3 terminus; that terminus is restored from the germline J gene.

The clonotype originates from a C3H/HeJ mouse with alopecia areata. MHC haplotype: H2-k. This rearrangement joins TRBV13-3 to TRBJ2-1; D gene uncertain. The source material was lesional skin. This CDR3 reads CASSGGRDYAEQFF. The part of the CDR3 DNA that was read is TGTGCCAGCAGTGGAGGAAGGGACTATGCT.